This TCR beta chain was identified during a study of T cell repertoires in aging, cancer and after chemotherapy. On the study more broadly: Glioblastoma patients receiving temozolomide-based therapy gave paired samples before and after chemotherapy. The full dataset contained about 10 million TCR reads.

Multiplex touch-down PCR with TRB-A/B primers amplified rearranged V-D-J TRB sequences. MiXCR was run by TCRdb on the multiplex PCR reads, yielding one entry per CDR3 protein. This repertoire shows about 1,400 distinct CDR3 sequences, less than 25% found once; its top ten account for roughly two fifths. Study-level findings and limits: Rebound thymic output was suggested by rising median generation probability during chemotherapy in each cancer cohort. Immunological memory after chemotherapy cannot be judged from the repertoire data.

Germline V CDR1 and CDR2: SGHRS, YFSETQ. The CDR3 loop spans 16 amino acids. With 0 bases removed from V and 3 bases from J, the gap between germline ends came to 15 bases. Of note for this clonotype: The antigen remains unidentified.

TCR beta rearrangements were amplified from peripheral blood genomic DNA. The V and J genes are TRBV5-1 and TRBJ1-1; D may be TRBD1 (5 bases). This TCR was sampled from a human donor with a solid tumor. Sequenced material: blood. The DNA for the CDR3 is TGCGCCAGCAGCTTGGGATCGGGGGGACCCTACACTGAAGCTTTCTTT. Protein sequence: CASSLGSGGPYTEAFF.